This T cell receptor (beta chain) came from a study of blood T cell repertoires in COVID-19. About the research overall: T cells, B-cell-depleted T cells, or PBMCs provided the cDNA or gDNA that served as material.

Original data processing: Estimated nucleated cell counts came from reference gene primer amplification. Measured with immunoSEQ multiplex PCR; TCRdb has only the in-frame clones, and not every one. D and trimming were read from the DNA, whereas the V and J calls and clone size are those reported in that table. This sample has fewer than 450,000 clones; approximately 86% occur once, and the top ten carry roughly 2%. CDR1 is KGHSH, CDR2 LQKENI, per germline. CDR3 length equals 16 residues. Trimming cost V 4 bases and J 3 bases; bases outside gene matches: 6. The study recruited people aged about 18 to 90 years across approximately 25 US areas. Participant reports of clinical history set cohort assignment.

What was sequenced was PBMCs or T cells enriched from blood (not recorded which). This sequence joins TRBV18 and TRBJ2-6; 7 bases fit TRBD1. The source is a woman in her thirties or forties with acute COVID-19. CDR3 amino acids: CASSRTTGVGANVLTF. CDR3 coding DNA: TGTGCCAGCTCACGGACCACAGGGGTTGGGGCCAACGTCCTGACTTTC.